A selection of T cell receptor beta chains follows, all from one sample in a study of shared clonotypes between healthy human individuals. TCRdb's table, derived via immunoSEQ multiplex PCR, lists solely in-frame clones and lacks some. Of about 2 million clones listed, less than 95% are singletons. The sequencing sample was made of naive CD8+ T cells sorted from blood. The receptor set was obtained from a young man in good health. Each CDR3 is given without its conserved first and last residue.

v_gene: TRBV4-3; j_gene: TRBJ1-2; CDR3aa: ASSQEYSGVYGYT
v_gene: TRBV7-9; j_gene: TRBJ1-4; CDR3aa: ASSPPGQGYEKLF
v_gene: TRBV5-6; j_gene: TRBJ1-3; CDR3aa: ASSLQGNTIY
v_gene: TRBV6-1; j_gene: TRBJ1-2; CDR3aa: ASSETASAALNYGYT
v_gene: TRBV21-1; j_gene: TRBJ1-2; CDR3aa: ASSPRQGYGYT
v_gene: TRBV27; j_gene: TRBJ2-7; CDR3aa: ASSPGAGGSYEQY
v_gene: TRBV4-1; j_gene: TRBJ2-1; CDR3aa: ASSQGGGIGYNEQF
v_gene: TRBV18; j_gene: TRBJ2-3; CDR3aa: ASSPAGLAFGDTQY
v_gene: TRBV11-2; j_gene: TRBJ2-4; CDR3aa: ASSPGFIAKNIQY
v_gene: TRBV4-1; j_gene: TRBJ2-5; CDR3aa: ASSQEDGEQETQY
v_gene: TRBV4-1; j_gene: TRBJ2-5; CDR3aa: ASSLFFAGEQETQY
v_gene: TRBV27; j_gene: TRBJ2-7; CDR3aa: ASSLSGTSVPYEQY
v_gene: TRBV5-1; j_gene: TRBJ1-3; CDR3aa: ASSLAHGSGGNTIY
v_gene: TRBV7-9; j_gene: TRBJ1-5; CDR3aa: ASSNGNQPQH
v_gene: TRBV2; j_gene: TRBJ1-2; CDR3aa: ASSFGQGLYGYT
v_gene: TRBV28; j_gene: TRBJ1-6; CDR3aa: ASSPELENSPLH
v_gene: TRBV30; j_gene: TRBJ1-5; CDR3aa: AWSSGASSNQPQH
v_gene: TRBV7-2; j_gene: TRBJ2-5; CDR3aa: ASSLGGTGILYQETQY
v_gene: TRBV11-2; j_gene: TRBJ2-1; CDR3aa: ASSYQNEQF
v_gene: TRBV18; j_gene: TRBJ2-7; CDR3aa: ASSSGPPWDSYEQY
v_gene: TRBV28; j_gene: TRBJ2-5; CDR3aa: ASSFGRIQETQY
v_gene: TRBV30; j_gene: TRBJ1-4; CDR3aa: ASITATNEKLF
v_gene: TRBV7-9; j_gene: TRBJ1-2; CDR3aa: ASSHLDAGYT
v_gene: TRBV5-1; j_gene: TRBJ2-2; CDR3aa: ASSPGQTNTGELF
v_gene: TRBV28; j_gene: TRBJ1-5; CDR3aa: ASSSYPNQPQH
v_gene: TRBV7-9; j_gene: TRBJ2-1; CDR3aa: ASNGGTPYNEQF
v_gene: TRBV27; j_gene: TRBJ1-5; CDR3aa: ASSLGVGQPQH
v_gene: TRBV6-5; j_gene: TRBJ1-1; CDR3aa: ASRTGGYTEAF
v_gene: TRBV30; j_gene: TRBJ2-5; CDR3aa: AWSILGQETQY
v_gene: TRBV5-1; j_gene: TRBJ1-1; CDR3aa: ASSIGQGNTEAF
v_gene: TRBV19; j_gene: TRBJ2-7; CDR3aa: ASSIQDNSYEQY
v_gene: TRBV6-5; j_gene: TRBJ2-2; CDR3aa: ASSYSMGTVTGELF
v_gene: TRBV7-7; j_gene: TRBJ2-1; CDR3aa: ASSLNQLAGEAGEQF
v_gene: TRBV27; j_gene: TRBJ2-7; CDR3aa: ASSFAGEQY
v_gene: TRBV2; j_gene: TRBJ1-4; CDR3aa: ASSELEKLF
v_gene: TRBV18; j_gene: TRBJ1-3; CDR3aa: ASSPGGGFSGNTIY
v_gene: TRBV6-6; j_gene: TRBJ2-1; CDR3aa: ASSYEYFNEQF
v_gene: TRBV6-1; j_gene: TRBJ1-1; CDR3aa: ASRSGGPNTEAF
v_gene: TRBV7-9; j_gene: TRBJ2-1; CDR3aa: ASRETRLDEQF
v_gene: TRBV2; j_gene: TRBJ2-4; CDR3aa: ASRDGPNENIQY
v_gene: TRBV6-1; j_gene: NA; CDR3aa: ASSTTGSAAYEQY
v_gene: TRBV7-9; j_gene: TRBJ2-1; CDR3aa: ASSTGTYNEQF
v_gene: TRBV6-6; j_gene: TRBJ2-7; CDR3aa: ASSYSGRAYEQY